The 19 T cell receptor beta chains below were found in one sample sequenced in a study of blood T cells in healthy people across ages. Combining a sample-barcoded 5' primer with a J-beta primer mix, a second PCR ran for roughly 7 to 12 cycles. TCRdb re-called the 5' RACE reads through MiXCR, storing one row per CDR3 protein. In the table there are 1.6 million or so distinct CDR3 sequences, approximately 32% of which are singletons. Sequencing used blood. The receptor set was obtained from a woman in her twenties or thirties in good health.

As DNA, the CDR3 is TGTGCCAGCAGCCCGCCCCCAGACAGGGGTTCCTACAATGAGCAGTTCTTC. Protein sequence: CASSPPPDRGSYNEQFF. The rearrangement uses TRBV13 and TRBJ2-1; 8 bases map to TRBD1. Looked up from germline, CDR1 is PRHDT and CDR2 is FYEKMQ (reference sequence). The CDR3 contains 17 residues. V was pared by 5 bases and J by 1 base, with 10 bases of the junction left unmatched. Together with reference TRBV13 and TRBJ2-1, the CDR3 gives the full variable domain: AAGVIQSPRHLIKEKRETATLKCYPIPRHDTVYWYQQGPGQDPQFLISFYEKMQSDKGSIPDRFSAQQFSDYHSELNMSSLELGDSALYFCASSPPPDRGSYNEQFFGPGTRLTVL.

This sequence joins TRBV20-1 and TRBJ1-4; no clear D. The V gene lost 3 bases and the J gene lost 0 bases, with 5 bases spanning the gap. The length of the CDR3 is 13 residues. Germline CDR1 and CDR2: DFQATT and SNEGSKA (reference sequence). The CDR3 DNA sequence: TGCAGTGCTAGGAGGTCAACTAATGAAAAACTGTTTTTT. It yields the protein CSARRSTNEKLFF.

Turning to this clonotype: This may be a read error, as it is one base from a much larger clone. The chain is built from TRBV2 and TRBJ1-1; D call uncertain. Per germline, CDR1 SNHLY and CDR2 FYNNEI. The CDR3 is 12 residues long. The CDR3 here is CAKGHGRSEAFF. CDR3 DNA: TGTGCTAAGGGCCACGGCAGGTCTGAAGCTTTCTTT.

Note on this clonotype: A much larger clone lies one base from this, so it may be a read error. The J gene is TRBJ2-1, the V gene TRBV20-1; TRBD2 agrees at 8 bases. There are 15 residues in the CDR3. From germline, CDR1 is DFQATT and CDR2 SNEGSKA (reference sequence). This CDR3 is CSAQPVTSGYNGQFF. The CDR3 nucleotides read TGCAGTGCCCAACCCGTAACTAGCGGCTACAATGGGCAGTTCTTC.

The gene calls are TRBV6-5 and TRBJ2-2, with TRBD2 matching 8 bases. Germline lookup yields CDR1 MNHEY and CDR2 SVGAGI. The CDR3 is 14 residues long. With V trimmed by 7 bases and J by 2 bases, 3 bases remained unmatched. As DNA, the CDR3 is TGTGCCAGCAAGAGCGGGAGTAACACCGGGGAGCTGTTTTTT. Its protein product is CASKSGSNTGELFF.

The chain is built from TRBV7-3 and TRBJ2-1, with 7 bases matching TRBD2. The V segment lost 0 bases and the J segment 10 bases; nucleotides outside the gene matches: 3. The CDR3 contains 13 residues. The germline V gene encodes CDR1 SGHTA and CDR2 FQGTGA. This chain's CDR3 is CASSLTGRAEQFF. The CDR3 coding sequence is TGTGCCAGCAGCTTAACAGGGAGGGCCGAGCAGTTCTTC.

The J gene is TRBJ2-7, the V gene TRBV6-6; D is unresolved. Germline V gives CDR1 MNHNY, CDR2 SVGAGI (reference sequence). There are 13 residues in the CDR3. V lost 2 bases and J lost 3, with 8 bases in between. The CDR3 bases are TGTGCCAGCAGTTACACTGACAACTACGAGCAGTACTTC. Translation: CASSYTDNYEQYF.

This chain links TRBV4-1 with TRBJ1-1; D is unresolved. Deletions cut 1 base from V and 2 bases from J, with 8 bases between. The CDR3 is made up of 14 amino acids. CDR1 and CDR2 (germline): MGHRA, YSYEKL. CDR3 bases: TGCGCCAGCAGCCAAGTTGGCGATAACACTGAAGCTTTCTTT. Translated, it gives CASSQVGDNTEAFF.

The chain has TRBV9 and TRBJ2-4; 7 positions match TRBD2. This CDR3 comprises 13 residues. Per germline, CDR1 SGDLS and CDR2 YYNGEE. J lost 13 bases, V lost 0 bases, and 7 bases had no gene match. The DNA of the CDR3 is TGTGCCAGCAGCGTAGGGGACTACGGAGAGCAGTACTTC. Translation gives CASSVGDYGEQYF.

A few counts support this clonotype. This chain links TRBV10-3 with TRBJ1-5; 7 bases agree with TRBD1. The V gene's germline CDR1 is ENHRY and CDR2 SYGVKD. Trimming cost V 4 bases and J 2 bases; bases outside gene matches: 8. The CDR3 runs to 16 residues. CDR3 nucleotide sequence: TGTGCCATCAGTGGGTCGGGAGGACAGGGCAATCAGCCCCAGCATTTT. It yields the protein CAISGSGGQGNQPQHF.

J is TRBJ2-1 and V is TRBV3-1, with no clear D. The last part of the DNA fits TRBJ2-7 better; the J call may be wrong. The CDR3 consists of 18 residues. Looked up from germline, CDR1 is LGHDT and CDR2 is YNNKEL (reference sequence). This CDR3 is CASSQARRRTTSLGEQYF. In nucleotides, the CDR3 is TGTGCCAGCAGCCAAGCTAGGAGAAGGACCACCTCCCTGGGAGAGCAGTACTTC.

The CDR3 spells CASSEGTLNTEAFF. The CDR3 nucleotides are TGTGCCAGCAGTGAAGGGACACTGAACACTGAAGCTTTCTTT. The chain has TRBV6-1 and TRBJ1-1; D possibly corresponds to TRBD1 (5 bases). Between the trimmed V and J ends, which lost 1 base and 0 bases, there was a span of 6 bases. The CDR3 runs 14 residues. Germline V lookup: CDR1 MNHNS, CDR2 SASEGT.

This clonotype has only a few counts. This chain joins TRBV4-1 and TRBJ2-7, with TRBD2 matching 8 bases. The CDR3 loop spans 16 amino acids. Trimming cost V 1 base and J 2 bases; bases outside gene matches: 7. In germline, CDR1 is MGHRA, CDR2 YSYEKL. The CDR3 loop reads CASSQAPSGSPYEQYF. The CDR3 DNA sequence: TGCGCCAGCAGCCAAGCACCAAGCGGGAGCCCCTACGAGCAGTACTTC.

The rearrangement uses TRBV28 and TRBJ1-4; 7 nucleotides match TRBD1. This CDR3 contains 17 residues. Looked up from germline, CDR1 is MDHEN and CDR2 is SYDVKM. Trimming at V came to 4 bases and at J to 6 bases, leaving 14 bases not matched to a gene. In nucleotides, the CDR3 is TGTGCCAGCAGTTCACGGTGGGGGGGACAGCCAGATGAAAAACTGTTTTTT. Amino acids: CASSSRWGGQPDEKLFF. The full variable domain, its missing parts supplied by reference TRBV28 and TRBJ1-4, is DVKVTQSSRYLVKRTGEKVFLECVQDMDHENMFWYRQDPGLGLRLIYFSYDVKMKEKGDIPEGYSVSREKKERFSLILESASTNQTSMYLCASSSRWGGQPDEKLFFGSGTQLSVL.

The chain couples TRBV6-1 to TRBJ2-7, with 7 bases identical to TRBD1. V lost 1 base and J lost 0; bases outside the gene matches: 3. CDR3 length: 15 residues. Germline values: CDR1 MNHNS, CDR2 SASEGT. The CDR3 DNA is TGTGCCAGCAGTGAAGGACAGGGTCACTCCTACGAGCAGTACTTC. Amino acid sequence: CASSEGQGHSYEQYF.

The rearrangement links TRBV2 to TRBJ1-2, with D maybe TRBD1 (5 bases). Per germline, CDR1 SNHLY and CDR2 FYNNEI. V lost 5 bases and J 1 base, leaving 14 bases between the germline ends. The CDR3 has 15 amino acids. DNA for the CDR3: TGTGCCAGCAGTCTAATAGGACAAATTAACTATGGCTACACCTTC. It is translated as CASSLIGQINYGYTF.

The chain carries TRBV15 and TRBJ2-5, with TRBD1 matching 7 bases. Germline V CDR1 and CDR2: LNHNV, YYDKDF (reference sequence). V was clipped by 1 base and J by 1 base; unmatched bases: 0. There are 14 residues in the CDR3. CDR3 region: CATSRGDSQETQYF. CDR3 sequence (DNA): TGTGCCACCAGCAGAGGGGACAGCCAAGAGACCCAGTACTTC.

This clonotype turned up a few times. V usage is TRBV12-3 or TRBV12-4 and J usage is TRBJ1-2; 7 bases fit TRBD1. CDR3 size: 14 residues. Unmatched junction bases numbered 13, after V lost 5 bases and J lost 10 bases. CDR3 sequence reads: CASSRTGLRDIYTF. DNA of the CDR3: TGTGCCAGCAGTCGGACAGGTCTTCGGGACATCTACACCTTC.

With respect to this clonotype: The conserved phenylalanine or tryptophan is not found at the CDR3 terminus, so this likely reflects a read error. The genes are TRBV5-1 and TRBJ2-7; possibly TRBD2 for D (6 bases). The CDR3 has 14 residues. Trimming took 5 bases from V and 0 from J, leaving 12 bases between them. Germline V lookup: CDR1 SGHRS, CDR2 YFSETQ. CDR3 bases: TGCGCCAGCAGACCTGGGGGGAGCTCCTACGAGCAGTACTGC. As protein: CASRPGGSSYEQYC.